These T cell receptor beta chains were read from a single sample in a study of T cell changes during pregnancy in multiple sclerosis. Sequenced by immunoSEQ multiplex PCR; TCRdb stores in-frame clones only, minus some. The table lists approximately 70,000 clones, 89% of them singletons. Sequences were derived from peripheral blood, sampled in the first trimester of pregnancy. Receptor source: a female donor in good health, enrolled as a control in a pregnancy study. CDR3s include the opening cysteine and the closing phenylalanine or tryptophan. Fields, in order: V gene, J gene, clone size, D gene, CDR3 protein, CDR3 DNA. The D gene is left open where the match is weak. Some rows have no size entry. The others give once, few or many, or a class for an expanded clone.

v_call: TRBV7-9; j_call: TRBJ2-2; clone_size: .; d_call: .; cdr3_aa: CASSPRREKVDTGELFF; cdr3_nt: TGTGCCAGCAGCCCCCGTAGGGAGAAGGTGGACACCGGGGAGCTGTTTTTT
v_call: TRBV29-1; j_call: TRBJ1-1; clone_size: .; d_call: TRBD1; cdr3_aa: CSAAGGAETEAFF; cdr3_nt: TGCAGCGCCGCAGGGGGCGCGGAGACTGAAGCTTTCTTT
v_call: TRBV5-1; j_call: TRBJ1-3; clone_size: .; d_call: .; cdr3_aa: CASSREGSWVSGNTIYF; cdr3_nt: TGCGCCAGCAGCCGAGAAGGGAGTTGGGTCTCTGGAAACACCATATATTTT
v_call: TRBV5-8; j_call: TRBJ2-5; clone_size: once; d_call: .; cdr3_aa: CASSLLGTAETQYF; cdr3_nt: TGTGCCAGCAGCTTGTTAGGGACTGCAGAGACCCAGTACTTC
v_call: TRBV6-5; j_call: TRBJ2-1; clone_size: .; d_call: TRBD1; cdr3_aa: CASAYRDRDVNEQFF; cdr3_nt: TGTGCCAGCGCCTACCGGGACAGGGACGTCAATGAGCAGTTCTTC
v_call: TRBV19; j_call: TRBJ1-1; clone_size: .; d_call: TRBD1; cdr3_aa: CASTKFETGPPEEAFF; cdr3_nt: TGTGCCAGTACCAAATTCGAGACAGGGCCACCCGAAGAAGCTTTCTTT
v_call: TRBV5-1; j_call: TRBJ2-5; clone_size: .; d_call: TRBD1; cdr3_aa: CASSLGGRETQYF; cdr3_nt: TGCGCCAGCAGCTTAGGGGGCCGGGAGACCCAGTACTTC
v_call: TRBV11-2; j_call: TRBJ1-6; clone_size: .; d_call: .; cdr3_aa: CASGPGGGAKRAPLHF; cdr3_nt: TGTGCCAGCGGCCCGGGGGGGGGCGCGAAGAGGGCACCCCTCCACTTT
v_call: TRBV7-9; j_call: TRBJ1-5; clone_size: .; d_call: .; cdr3_aa: CASSLQGGQPQHF; cdr3_nt: TGTGCCAGCAGCTTACAGGGCGGTCAGCCCCAGCATTTT
v_call: TRBV6-1; j_call: TRBJ2-3; clone_size: .; d_call: .; cdr3_aa: CASSFRLERDTQYF; cdr3_nt: TGTGCCAGCAGCTTTAGACTCGAGCGGGATACGCAGTATTTT
v_call: TRBV28; j_call: TRBJ1-2; clone_size: .; d_call: .; cdr3_aa: CASSFLPGLAGYTF; cdr3_nt: TGTGCCAGCAGTTTCTTACCCGGGTTAGCTGGCTACACCTTC
v_call: TRBV15; j_call: TRBJ1-2; clone_size: .; d_call: .; cdr3_aa: CATSRDFYLGVDGYTF; cdr3_nt: TGTGCCACCAGCAGAGATTTTTATCTCGGGGTTGATGGCTACACCTTC
v_call: TRBV9; j_call: TRBJ1-1; clone_size: .; d_call: .; cdr3_aa: CASSLRLGGVGTEAFF; cdr3_nt: TGTGCCAGCAGCTTACGACTTGGAGGGGTCGGCACTGAAGCTTTCTTT
v_call: TRBV6-5; j_call: TRBJ2-7; clone_size: .; d_call: TRBD2; cdr3_aa: CASSPSGERYEQYF; cdr3_nt: TGTGCCAGCAGCCCTAGCGGGGAGCGCTACGAGCAGTACTTC
v_call: TRBV5-1; j_call: TRBJ1-4; clone_size: .; d_call: TRBD1; cdr3_aa: CASSQRDRAEEKLFF; cdr3_nt: TGCGCCAGCAGCCAACGGGACAGGGCAGAGGAAAAACTGTTTTTT
v_call: TRBV6-1; j_call: TRBJ1-4; clone_size: .; d_call: .; cdr3_aa: CASSEFGDSSNEKLFF; cdr3_nt: TGTGCCAGCAGTGAATTCGGTGACTCCTCTAATGAAAAACTGTTTTTT
v_call: TRBV6-1; j_call: TRBJ1-5; clone_size: .; d_call: .; cdr3_aa: CASSGQYSNQPQHF; cdr3_nt: TGTGCCAGCAGTGGACAGTATAGCAATCAGCCCCAGCATTTT
v_call: TRBV7-2; j_call: TRBJ2-2; clone_size: once; d_call: TRBD1; cdr3_aa: CASSFDRVTGELFF; cdr3_nt: TGTGCCAGCAGCTTCGACAGGGTGACCGGGGAGCTGTTTTTT
v_call: TRBV5-6; j_call: TRBJ1-6; clone_size: .; d_call: .; cdr3_aa: CASSLMTGRYNSPLHF; cdr3_nt: TGTGCCAGCAGCTTGATGACAGGTCGTTATAATTCACCCCTCCACTTT
v_call: TRBV19; j_call: TRBJ1-1; clone_size: .; d_call: .; cdr3_aa: CASATGYEAFF; cdr3_nt: TGTGCCAGTGCGACGGGTTATGAAGCTTTCTTT
v_call: TRBV15; j_call: TRBJ2-2; clone_size: once; d_call: .; cdr3_aa: CATSSRRASNTGELFF; cdr3_nt: TGTGCCACCAGCAGCAGGAGGGCCAGTAACACCGGGGAGCTGTTTTTT
v_call: TRBV13; j_call: TRBJ2-2; clone_size: .; d_call: TRBD1; cdr3_aa: CASSLGLWTGKTGELFF; cdr3_nt: TGTGCCAGCAGCTTAGGCTTGTGGACAGGGAAAACCGGGGAGCTGTTTTTT
v_call: TRBV4-3; j_call: TRBJ2-3; clone_size: .; d_call: .; cdr3_aa: CASSQASSTDTQYF; cdr3_nt: TGCGCCAGCAGCCAAGCTAGCAGCACAGATACGCAGTATTTT
v_call: TRBV12-5; j_call: TRBJ1-2; clone_size: .; d_call: .; cdr3_aa: CASGLVDRGNYGYTF; cdr3_nt: TGTGCTAGTGGTTTGGTAGACCGAGGTAACTATGGCTACACCTTC
v_call: TRBV27; j_call: TRBJ1-2; clone_size: once; d_call: TRBD1; cdr3_aa: CASSLSLGGSRGYTF; cdr3_nt: TGTGCCAGCAGTTTATCGTTAGGGGGCAGTCGGGGCTACACCTTC
v_call: TRBV19; j_call: TRBJ2-7; clone_size: once; d_call: .; cdr3_aa: CASSQGNVNYEQYF; cdr3_nt: TGTGCCAGTAGTCAGGGTAATGTTAACTACGAGCAGTACTTC
v_call: TRBV5-1; j_call: TRBJ1-4; clone_size: .; d_call: .; cdr3_aa: CASSVEYHRDTYEKLFF; cdr3_nt: TGCGCCAGCAGCGTCGAGTATCACCGGGACACATATGAAAAACTGTTTTTT
v_call: TRBV25-1; j_call: TRBJ2-3; clone_size: once; d_call: .; cdr3_aa: CASSRNQGGRTDTQYF; cdr3_nt: TGTGCCAGCAGTCGAAATCAGGGGGGTCGCACAGATACGCAGTATTTT
v_call: TRBV10-3; j_call: TRBJ2-3; clone_size: .; d_call: TRBD1; cdr3_aa: CAISGTGGTDTQYF; cdr3_nt: TGTGCCATCAGTGGGACAGGGGGCACAGATACGCAGTATTTT
v_call: TRBV15; j_call: TRBJ1-2; clone_size: .; d_call: .; cdr3_aa: CATSISRDGYTF; cdr3_nt: TGTGCCACCAGCATTTCACGGGATGGCTACACCTTC
v_call: TRBV11-2; j_call: TRBJ2-2; clone_size: .; d_call: .; cdr3_aa: CASSFPTGELFF; cdr3_nt: TGTGCCAGCAGCTTTCCTACCGGGGAGCTGTTTTTT
v_call: TRBV28; j_call: TRBJ1-1; clone_size: .; d_call: TRBD1; cdr3_aa: CASSLMGQGMDTEAFF; cdr3_nt: TGTGCCAGCAGTTTAATGGGACAGGGAATGGATACTGAAGCTTTCTTT
v_call: TRBV7-9; j_call: TRBJ2-5; clone_size: .; d_call: TRBD1; cdr3_aa: CASYRAGGQETQYF; cdr3_nt: TGTGCCAGCTACCGGGCAGGGGGCCAAGAGACCCAGTACTTC
v_call: TRBV11-2; j_call: TRBJ2-1; clone_size: .; d_call: TRBD2; cdr3_aa: CASSKNPAGGPGNEQFF; cdr3_nt: TGTGCCAGCAGCAAGAACCCAGCGGGGGGGCCAGGGAATGAGCAGTTCTTC
v_call: TRBV5-4; j_call: TRBJ1-1; clone_size: .; d_call: .; cdr3_aa: CASKQGNTEAFF; cdr3_nt: TGTGCCAGCAAACAGGGTAACACTGAAGCTTTCTTT
v_call: TRBV6-5; j_call: TRBJ1-1; clone_size: .; d_call: TRBD1; cdr3_aa: CASSPTGGRTEAFF; cdr3_nt: TGTGCCAGCAGCCCGACAGGGGGCCGGACTGAAGCTTTCTTT
v_call: TRBV11-3; j_call: TRBJ2-1; clone_size: .; d_call: TRBD2; cdr3_aa: CASSDPGGLDNEQFF; cdr3_nt: TGTGCCAGCAGCGACCCGGGGGGGCTAGACAATGAGCAGTTCTTC
v_call: TRBV5-1; j_call: TRBJ2-7; clone_size: once; d_call: TRBD2; cdr3_aa: CASSFSKREGRWVEQYF; cdr3_nt: TGCGCCAGCAGCTTTTCCAAGCGGGAGGGAAGATGGGTCGAGCAGTACTTC
v_call: TRBV27; j_call: TRBJ1-5; clone_size: .; d_call: .; cdr3_aa: CASSLYFDQPQHF; cdr3_nt: TGTGCCAGCAGTTTATATTTCGATCAGCCCCAGCATTTT
v_call: TRBV18; j_call: TRBJ2-3; clone_size: .; d_call: .; cdr3_aa: CASSPERAQYF; cdr3_nt: TGTGCCAGCTCACCAGAGAGAGCGCAGTATTTT
v_call: TRBV7-2; j_call: TRBJ2-3; clone_size: once; d_call: .; cdr3_aa: CASSLQGGARRSTQYF; cdr3_nt: TGTGCCAGCAGCTTACAGGGTGGGGCTAGACGAAGTACGCAGTATTTT
v_call: TRBV7-2; j_call: TRBJ1-5; clone_size: .; d_call: TRBD1; cdr3_aa: CASSPGGQGFSQPQHF; cdr3_nt: TGTGCCAGCAGCCCCGGGGGACAGGGGTTTAGTCAGCCCCAGCATTTT
v_call: TRBV19; j_call: TRBJ2-7; clone_size: .; d_call: TRBD2; cdr3_aa: CASSTGGGYEQYF; cdr3_nt: TGTGCCAGTAGTACGGGGGGGGGCTACGAGCAGTACTTC
v_call: TRBV5-6; j_call: TRBJ2-3; clone_size: once; d_call: TRBD2; cdr3_aa: CASSSVPGLAGGTDTQYF; cdr3_nt: TGTGCCAGCAGCTCTGTCCCGGGACTAGCGGGGGGCACAGATACGCAGTATTTT
v_call: TRBV2; j_call: TRBJ2-7; clone_size: .; d_call: TRBD1; cdr3_aa: CASSEPGGQGGSYEQYF; cdr3_nt: TGTGCCAGCAGTGAACCAGGGGGACAGGGGGGATCCTACGAGCAGTACTTC
v_call: TRBV7-2; j_call: TRBJ2-3; clone_size: .; d_call: .; cdr3_aa: CASSLVYISTDTQYF; cdr3_nt: TGTGCCAGCAGCTTAGTTTATATCAGCACAGATACGCAGTATTTT
v_call: TRBV28; j_call: TRBJ2-7; clone_size: .; d_call: .; cdr3_aa: CASSLWVAGWSEQYF; cdr3_nt: TGTGCCAGCAGCCTATGGGTGGCGGGATGGAGCGAGCAGTACTTC
v_call: TRBV9; j_call: TRBJ2-3; clone_size: once; d_call: .; cdr3_aa: CASSVGFPRHSTDTQYF; cdr3_nt: TGTGCCAGCAGCGTAGGATTCCCGAGGCATAGCACAGATACGCAGTATTTT
v_call: TRBV15; j_call: TRBJ1-6; clone_size: few; d_call: .; cdr3_aa: CATSRALDSNSPLHF; cdr3_nt: TGTGCCACCAGCAGAGCCCTGGACAGTAATTCACCCCTCCACTTT
v_call: TRBV5-1; j_call: TRBJ2-5; clone_size: .; d_call: TRBD2; cdr3_aa: CASSPGLAQETQYF; cdr3_nt: TGCGCCAGCAGCCCGGGACTAGCCCAAGAGACCCAGTACTTC
v_call: TRBV2; j_call: TRBJ2-5; clone_size: .; d_call: .; cdr3_aa: CASSDIRGRGETQYF; cdr3_nt: TGTGCCAGCAGTGACATTCGGGGGAGAGGGGAGACCCAGTACTTC
v_call: TRBV9; j_call: TRBJ2-6; clone_size: .; d_call: .; cdr3_aa: CASSLWGLGANVLTF; cdr3_nt: TGTGCCAGCAGCCTTTGGGGGCTTGGGGCCAACGTCCTGACTTTC
v_call: TRBV6-5; j_call: TRBJ2-5; clone_size: .; d_call: TRBD1; cdr3_aa: CASSYSSGTGEETQYF; cdr3_nt: TGTGCCAGCAGTTACTCCAGCGGGACAGGGGAAGAGACCCAGTACTTC
v_call: TRBV28; j_call: TRBJ1-2; clone_size: .; d_call: .; cdr3_aa: CASSSRSLGGGNGYTF; cdr3_nt: TGTGCCAGCAGTAGCCGCAGTTTAGGGGGGGGTAACGGCTACACCTTC